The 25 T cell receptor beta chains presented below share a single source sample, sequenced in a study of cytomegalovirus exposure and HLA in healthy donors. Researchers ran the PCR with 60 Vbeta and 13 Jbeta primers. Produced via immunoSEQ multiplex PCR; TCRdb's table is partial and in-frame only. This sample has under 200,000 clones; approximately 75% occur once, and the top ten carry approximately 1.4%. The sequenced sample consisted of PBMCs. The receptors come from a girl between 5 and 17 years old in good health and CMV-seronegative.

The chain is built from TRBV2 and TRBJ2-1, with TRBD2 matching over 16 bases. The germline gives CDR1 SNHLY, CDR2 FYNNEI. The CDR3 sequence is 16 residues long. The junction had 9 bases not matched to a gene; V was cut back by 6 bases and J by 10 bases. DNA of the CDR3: TGTGCCAGCAGGGGAGGGACTAGCGGGGGGGCAGGGGAGCAGTTCTTC. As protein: CASRGGTSGGAGEQFF. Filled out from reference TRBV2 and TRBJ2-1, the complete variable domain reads EPEVTQTPSHQVTQMGQEVILRCVPISNHLYFYWYRQILGQKVEFLVSFYNNEISEKSEIFDDQFSVERPDGSNFTLKIRSTKLEDSAMYFCASRGGTSGGAGEQFFGPGTRLTVL.

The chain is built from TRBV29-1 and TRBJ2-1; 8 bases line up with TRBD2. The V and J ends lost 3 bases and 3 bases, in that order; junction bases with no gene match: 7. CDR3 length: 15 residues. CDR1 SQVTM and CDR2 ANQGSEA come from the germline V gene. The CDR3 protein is CSVDRFSGDYNEQFF. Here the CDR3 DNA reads TGCAGCGTTGACCGCTTTAGCGGGGACTACAATGAGCAGTTCTTC.

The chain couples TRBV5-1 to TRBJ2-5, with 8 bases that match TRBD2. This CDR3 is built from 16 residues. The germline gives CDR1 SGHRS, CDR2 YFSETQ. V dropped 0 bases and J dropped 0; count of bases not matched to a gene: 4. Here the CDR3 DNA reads TGCGCCAGCAGCTTGGAGATAGCGGGGAACCAAGAGACCCAGTACTTC. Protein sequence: CASSLEIAGNQETQYF.

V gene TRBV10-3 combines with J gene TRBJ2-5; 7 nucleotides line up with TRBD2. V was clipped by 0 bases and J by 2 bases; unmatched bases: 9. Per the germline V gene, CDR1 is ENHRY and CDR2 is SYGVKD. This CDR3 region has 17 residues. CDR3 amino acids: CAISESRGKGIQETQYF. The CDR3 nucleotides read TGTGCCATCAGTGAGTCGCGGGGGAAAGGGATACAAGAGACCCAGTACTTC.

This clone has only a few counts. The CDR3 nucleotides read TGTGCCAGCAGCGTAGGACTAGCGGGGTTAGTTTACAATGAGCAGTTCTTC. Translation: CASSVGLAGLVYNEQFF. The V gene is TRBV5-4, the J gene TRBJ2-1, with 12 bases that match TRBD2. Germline trimming cut 4 bases from V and 4 bases from J; bases unmatched to any gene: 9. Germline CDR1 is SGHNT and CDR2 is YYREEE (reference sequence). This CDR3 contains 17 residues.

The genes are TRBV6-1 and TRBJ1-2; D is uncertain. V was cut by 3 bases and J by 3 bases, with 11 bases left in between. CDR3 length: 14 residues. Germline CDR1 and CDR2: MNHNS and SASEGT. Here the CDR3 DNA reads TGTGCCAGCAGTGACCGAGGGTCGTACTATGGCTACACCTTC. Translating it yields CASSDRGSYYGYTF.

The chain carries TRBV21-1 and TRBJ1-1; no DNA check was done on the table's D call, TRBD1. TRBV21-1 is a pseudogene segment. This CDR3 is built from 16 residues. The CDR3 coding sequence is TGTGCCAGCAGCAAGAGGACAGGAAAGGCAATAACTGAAGCTTTCTTT. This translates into CASSKRTGKAITEAFF.

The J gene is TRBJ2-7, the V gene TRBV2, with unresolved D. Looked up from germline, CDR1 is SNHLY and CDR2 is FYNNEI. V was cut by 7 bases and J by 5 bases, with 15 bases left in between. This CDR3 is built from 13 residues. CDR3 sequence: CASNVRGLDEQYF. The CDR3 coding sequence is TGTGCCAGCAACGTAAGAGGTCTTGACGAGCAGTACTTC. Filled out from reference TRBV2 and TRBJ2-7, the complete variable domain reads EPEVTQTPSHQVTQMGQEVILRCVPISNHLYFYWYRQILGQKVEFLVSFYNNEISEKSEIFDDQFSVERPDGSNFTLKIRSTKLEDSAMYFCASNVRGLDEQYFGPGTRLTVT.

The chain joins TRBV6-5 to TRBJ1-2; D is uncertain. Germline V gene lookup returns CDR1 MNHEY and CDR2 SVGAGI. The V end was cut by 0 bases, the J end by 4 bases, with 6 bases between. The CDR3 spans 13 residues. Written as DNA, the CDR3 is TGTGCCAGCAGTTACTCCCTCTTCTATGGCTACACCTTC. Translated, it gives CASSYSLFYGYTF.

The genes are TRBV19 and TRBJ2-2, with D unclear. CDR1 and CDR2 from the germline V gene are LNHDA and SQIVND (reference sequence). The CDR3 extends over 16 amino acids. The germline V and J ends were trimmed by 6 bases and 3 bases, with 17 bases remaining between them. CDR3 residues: CASRPQAQTDTGELFF. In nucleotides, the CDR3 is TGTGCCAGTAGACCCCAAGCCCAAACGGACACCGGGGAGCTGTTTTTT.

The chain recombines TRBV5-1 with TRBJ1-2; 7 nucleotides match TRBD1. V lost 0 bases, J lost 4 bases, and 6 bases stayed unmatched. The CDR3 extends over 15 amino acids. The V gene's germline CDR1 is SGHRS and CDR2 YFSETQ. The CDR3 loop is CASSLGGTDSYGYTF. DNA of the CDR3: TGCGCCAGCAGCTTGGGCGGGACAGATTCCTATGGCTACACCTTC.

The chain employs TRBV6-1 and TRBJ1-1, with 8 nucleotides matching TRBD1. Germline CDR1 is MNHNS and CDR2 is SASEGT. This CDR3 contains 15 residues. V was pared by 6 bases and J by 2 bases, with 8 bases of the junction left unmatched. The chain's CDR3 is CASSEPGQGNTEAFF. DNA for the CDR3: TGTGCCAGCAGCGAGCCAGGACAGGGCAACACTGAAGCTTTCTTT.

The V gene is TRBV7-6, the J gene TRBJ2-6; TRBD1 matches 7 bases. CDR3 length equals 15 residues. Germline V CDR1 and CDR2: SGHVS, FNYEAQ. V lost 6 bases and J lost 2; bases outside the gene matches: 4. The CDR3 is CASSKQGTGANVLTF. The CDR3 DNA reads TGTGCCAGCAGTAAACAGGGGACTGGGGCCAACGTCCTGACTTTC.

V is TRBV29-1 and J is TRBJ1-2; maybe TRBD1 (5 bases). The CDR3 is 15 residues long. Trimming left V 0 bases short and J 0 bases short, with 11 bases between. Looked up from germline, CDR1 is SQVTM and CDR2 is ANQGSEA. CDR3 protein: CSVEDPAGTNYGYTF. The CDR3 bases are TGCAGCGTTGAAGATCCGGCAGGGACTAACTATGGCTACACCTTC.

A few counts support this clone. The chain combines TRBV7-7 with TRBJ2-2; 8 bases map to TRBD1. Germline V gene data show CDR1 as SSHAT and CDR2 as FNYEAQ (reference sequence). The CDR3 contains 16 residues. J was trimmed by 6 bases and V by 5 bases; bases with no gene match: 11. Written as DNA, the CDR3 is TGTGCCAGCAGCCACAATTGGGGCAGGGGGCCCGGGGAGCTGTTTTTT. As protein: CASSHNWGRGPGELFF.

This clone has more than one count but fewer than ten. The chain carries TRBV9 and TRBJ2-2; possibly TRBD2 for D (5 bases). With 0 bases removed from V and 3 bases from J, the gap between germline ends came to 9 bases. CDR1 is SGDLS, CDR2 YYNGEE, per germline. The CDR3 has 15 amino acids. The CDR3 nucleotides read TGTGCCAGCAGCGTAGTAGTCGGGGACACCGGGGAGCTGTTTTTT. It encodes CASSVVVGDTGELFF.

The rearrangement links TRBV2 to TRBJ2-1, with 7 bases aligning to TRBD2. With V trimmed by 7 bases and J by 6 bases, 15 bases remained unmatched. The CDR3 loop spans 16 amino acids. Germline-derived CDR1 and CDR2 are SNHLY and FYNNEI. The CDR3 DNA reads TGTGCCAGCACCCCCTGGGGGGGGATCAATAGCAATGAGCAGTTCTTC. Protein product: CASTPWGGINSNEQFF.

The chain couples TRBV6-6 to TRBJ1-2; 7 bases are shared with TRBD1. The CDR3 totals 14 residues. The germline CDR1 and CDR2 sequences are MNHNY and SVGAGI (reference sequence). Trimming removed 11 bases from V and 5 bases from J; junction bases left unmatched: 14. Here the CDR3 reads CAAHLTGTAYGYTF. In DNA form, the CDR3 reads TGTGCCGCCCATCTAACCGGGACAGCTTATGGCTACACCTTC.

This CDR3 reads CGGQGGTGELFF. The CDR3 nucleotides are TGTGGAGGACAGGGTGGCACCGGGGAGCTGTTTTTT. The chain carries TRBV7-9 and TRBJ2-2, with 8 positions matching TRBD1. The germline V gene has CDR1 SEHNR and CDR2 FQNEAQ (reference sequence). The CDR3 loop spans 12 amino acids.

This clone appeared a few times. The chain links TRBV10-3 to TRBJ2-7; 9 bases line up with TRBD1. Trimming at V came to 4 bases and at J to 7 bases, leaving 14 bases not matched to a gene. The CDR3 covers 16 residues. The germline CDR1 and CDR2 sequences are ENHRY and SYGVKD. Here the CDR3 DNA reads TGTGCCATCAGTGGCCCAGGACAGGGGCTGAAAAGTGAGCAGTACTTC. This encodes CAISGPGQGLKSEQYF.

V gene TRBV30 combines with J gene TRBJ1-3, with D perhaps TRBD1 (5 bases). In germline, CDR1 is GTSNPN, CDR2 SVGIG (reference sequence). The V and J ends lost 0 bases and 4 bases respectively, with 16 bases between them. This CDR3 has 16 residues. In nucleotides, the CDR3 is TGTGCCTGGAGTGTACTTCTATCAGGGTTCGGAAACACCATATATTTT. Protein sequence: CAWSVLLSGFGNTIYF.

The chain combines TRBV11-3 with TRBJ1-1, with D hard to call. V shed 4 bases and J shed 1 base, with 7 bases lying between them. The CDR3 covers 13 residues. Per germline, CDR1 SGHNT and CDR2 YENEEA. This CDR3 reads CASSSTENTEAFF. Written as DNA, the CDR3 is TGTGCCAGCAGCTCCACAGAGAACACTGAAGCTTTCTTT.

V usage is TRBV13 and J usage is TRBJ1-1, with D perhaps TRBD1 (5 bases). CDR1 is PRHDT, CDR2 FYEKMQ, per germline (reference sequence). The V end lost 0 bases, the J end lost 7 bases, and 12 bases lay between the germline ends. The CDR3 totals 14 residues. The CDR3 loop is CASSLGRVPGEAFF. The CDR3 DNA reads TGTGCCAGCAGCTTAGGCAGGGTTCCGGGTGAAGCTTTCTTT.

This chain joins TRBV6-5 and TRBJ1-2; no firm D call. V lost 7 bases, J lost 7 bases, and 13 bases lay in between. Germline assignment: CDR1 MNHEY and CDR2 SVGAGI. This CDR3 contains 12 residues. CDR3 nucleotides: TGTGCCAGCACTCCACCCGAGGGTGGCTACACCTTC. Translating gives CASTPPEGGYTF.

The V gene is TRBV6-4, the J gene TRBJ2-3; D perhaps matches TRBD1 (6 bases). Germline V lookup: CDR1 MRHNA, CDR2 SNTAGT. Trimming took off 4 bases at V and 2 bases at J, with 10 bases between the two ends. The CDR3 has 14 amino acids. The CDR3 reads CASSGGQTTDTQYF. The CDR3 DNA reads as TGTGCCAGCAGTGGAGGACAGACCACAGATACGCAGTATTTT.